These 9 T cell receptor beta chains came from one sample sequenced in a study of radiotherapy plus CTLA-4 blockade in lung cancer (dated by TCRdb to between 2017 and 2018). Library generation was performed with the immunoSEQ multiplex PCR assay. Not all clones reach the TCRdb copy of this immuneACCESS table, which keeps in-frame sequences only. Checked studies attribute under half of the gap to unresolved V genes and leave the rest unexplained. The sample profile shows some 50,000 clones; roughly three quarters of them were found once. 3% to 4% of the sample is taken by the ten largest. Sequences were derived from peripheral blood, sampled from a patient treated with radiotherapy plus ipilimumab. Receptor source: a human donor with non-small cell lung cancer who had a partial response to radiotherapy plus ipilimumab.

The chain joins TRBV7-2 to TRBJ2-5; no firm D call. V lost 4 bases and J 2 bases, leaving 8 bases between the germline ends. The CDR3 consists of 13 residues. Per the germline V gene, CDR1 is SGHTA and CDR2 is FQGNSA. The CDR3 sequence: CASSSPVQETQYF. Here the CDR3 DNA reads TGTGCCAGCAGCTCCCCAGTTCAAGAGACCCAGTACTTC.

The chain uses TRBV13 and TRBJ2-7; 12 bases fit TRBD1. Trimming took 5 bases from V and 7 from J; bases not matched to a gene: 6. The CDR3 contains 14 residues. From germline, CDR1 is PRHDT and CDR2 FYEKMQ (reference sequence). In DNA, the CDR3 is TGTGCCAGCAGCCCCAGGGACAGGGGGCAAGAGCAGTACTTC. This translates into CASSPRDRGQEQYF.

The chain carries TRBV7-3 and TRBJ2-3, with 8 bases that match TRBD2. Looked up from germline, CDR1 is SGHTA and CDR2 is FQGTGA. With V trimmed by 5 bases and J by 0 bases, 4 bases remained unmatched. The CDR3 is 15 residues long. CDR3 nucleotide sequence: TGTGCCAGCAGCCTGCGGGGGGTCAGCACAGATACGCAGTATTTT. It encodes CASSLRGVSTDTQYF.

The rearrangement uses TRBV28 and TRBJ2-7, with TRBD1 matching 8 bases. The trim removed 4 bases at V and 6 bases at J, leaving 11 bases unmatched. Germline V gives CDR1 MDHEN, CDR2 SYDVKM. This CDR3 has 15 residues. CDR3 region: CASSSSAGQEFEQYF. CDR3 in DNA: TGTGCCAGCAGTTCCTCCGCGGGACAGGAATTCGAGCAGTACTTC.

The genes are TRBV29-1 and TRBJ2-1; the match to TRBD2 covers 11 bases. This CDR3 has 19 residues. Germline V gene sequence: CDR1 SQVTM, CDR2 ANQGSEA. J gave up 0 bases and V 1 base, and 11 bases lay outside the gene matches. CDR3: CSVEGDRGTSGISYNEQFF. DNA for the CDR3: TGCAGCGTTGAAGGCGACAGGGGGACTAGCGGTATCTCCTACAATGAGCAGTTCTTC.

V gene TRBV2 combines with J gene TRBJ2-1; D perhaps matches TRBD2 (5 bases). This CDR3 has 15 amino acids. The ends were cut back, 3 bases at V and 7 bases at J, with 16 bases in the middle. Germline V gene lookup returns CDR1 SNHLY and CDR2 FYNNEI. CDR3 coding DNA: TGTGCCAGCAGTGAGGCTAGCTTCGGGCTAAATGAGCAGTTCTTC. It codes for CASSEASFGLNEQFF.

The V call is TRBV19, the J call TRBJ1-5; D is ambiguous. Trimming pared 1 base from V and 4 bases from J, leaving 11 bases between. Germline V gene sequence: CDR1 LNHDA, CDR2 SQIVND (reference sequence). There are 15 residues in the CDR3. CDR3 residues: CASSIGGDGNQPQHF. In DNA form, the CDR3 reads TGTGCCAGTAGTATAGGGGGAGACGGTAATCAGCCCCAGCATTTT. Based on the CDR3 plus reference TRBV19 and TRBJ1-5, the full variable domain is DGGITQSPKYLFRKEGQNVTLSCEQNLNHDAMYWYRQDPGQGLRLIYYSQIVNDFQKGDIAEGYSVSREKKESFPLTVTSAQKNPTAFYLCASSIGGDGNQPQHFGDGTRLSIL.

CDR3 sequence (DNA): TGTGCCAGCAGCCAAGGAGGACAGGGCAACTATGGCTACACCTTC. Its protein product is CASSQGGQGNYGYTF. The chain uses TRBV4-2 and TRBJ1-2, with TRBD1 matching over 8 bases. Germline V gives CDR1 LGHNA, CDR2 YNFKEQ. Trimming removed 1 base from V and 2 bases from J; junction bases left unmatched: 3. CDR3 length: 15 amino acids.

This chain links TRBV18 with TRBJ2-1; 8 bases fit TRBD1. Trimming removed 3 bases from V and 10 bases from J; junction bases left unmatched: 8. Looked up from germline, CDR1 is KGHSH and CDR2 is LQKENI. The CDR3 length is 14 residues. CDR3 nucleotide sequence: TGTGCCAGCTCACCCCGGACAGGGCAAGGGGAGCAGTTCTTC. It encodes CASSPRTGQGEQFF.